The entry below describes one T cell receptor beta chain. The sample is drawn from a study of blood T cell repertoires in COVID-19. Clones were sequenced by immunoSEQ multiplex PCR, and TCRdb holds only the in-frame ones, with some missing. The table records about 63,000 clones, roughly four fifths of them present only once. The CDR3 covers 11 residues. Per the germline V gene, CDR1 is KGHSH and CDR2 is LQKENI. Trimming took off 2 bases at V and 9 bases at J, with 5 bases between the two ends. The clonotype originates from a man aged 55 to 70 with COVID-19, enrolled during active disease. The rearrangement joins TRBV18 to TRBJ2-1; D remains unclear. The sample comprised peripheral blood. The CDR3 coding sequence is TGTGCCAGCTCACCAGTCGGTGAGCAGTTCTTC. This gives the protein CASSPVGEQFF.